This record covers a single T cell receptor beta chain. Which antigen it targets is not known. Nothing much larger sits one base from this clone, and base qualities are not available. Healthy HIV-negative adults with no recently reported acute infections or vaccinations were included as donors. Every donor was a Caucasian adult living in Nashville, Tennessee, USA. CD4+ T cells were enriched by magnetic negative selection, after which naive cells were positively selected on CD45RA and the negative fraction was taken as the memory subset. After blood collection by leukapheresis, PBMCs were isolated using Ficoll-Histopaque density gradient centrifugation and then cryopreserved in the vapor phase of liquid nitrogen. Analytical flow cytometry was used to check the purity and quantity of every magnetically sorted T cell population. Genomic DNA was isolated from each sorted fraction and quantified by UV absorbance on a Nanodrop 2000c.

The data were taken from a study of shared clonotypes between healthy human individuals (dated by TCRdb to 2018 to 2021). With respect to the entire study: A couple of women and a few men aged 18 to 49 years were included in the cohort. For each donor, CD4 naive and CD4 memory were each given three plates, CD8 naive was given two plates, and CD8 memory was given one plate. Each donor's leukapheresis produced roughly between roughly 0.9 and 8.9 billion PBMCs. Libraries were prepared and TCR repertoires were sequenced by different laboratories using diverse techniques, in order to increase sequencing depth and limit assay-specific biases. Blood TCR repertoires of 5 or 6 healthy adults were deeply sequenced to estimate repertoire size and the extent of clonotype sharing between individuals. On the study overall, not on this receptor specifically: Incomplete sequencing was indicated by rarefaction of sorted-subset datasets, despite the large sequencing depth. Naive subsets generally had larger estimated clonotype richness than memory subsets did. Compared with non-shared clonotypes, the clonotypes found in all four sorted-subset donors had higher generation probabilities. Sampling was restricted to blood, and TCR repertoires in tissue are likely to differ from TCR repertoires in blood. Based on pairwise subsampling, the degree of clonotype sharing among donors was expected to be affected by sequencing depth. Sharing across four donors was observed for 5% to 6.5% of naive CD4, 3% to 4% of naive CD8, about 2.5% of memory CD4, and roughly 0.4% of memory CD8 clonotypes. Because the study included a small number of donors, the genetic and exposure-history diversity represented was limited.

The CDR3 measures 15 amino acids from cysteine to phenylalanine. The kept DNA is CDR3 alone, 45 bases in frame from the first base. Deletion took 4 bases off V and 3 bases off J, with a span of 13 bases between the germline ends. CDR1 is given as LNHDA and CDR2 as SQIVND, both from the germline V gene (reference sequence). Using the deep immunoSEQ assay, multiplex PCR amplified TCR CDR3 regions from genomic DNA. Extracted genomic DNA from each cell subset was distributed evenly across all wells of several immunoSEQ 96-well plates, and each plate was treated as a replicate. For sorted subsets, each replicate PCR was loaded with roughly 190 ng genomic DNA, equivalent to 32,000 or so T cell genomes. Purified libraries were measured with a Qubit 3.0 fluorometer, size-checked on a Bioanalyzer 2100, and measured again with the KAPA Library Quantification kit. Every immunoSEQ 96-well plate was sequenced on a dedicated single-read 150-cycle Illumina NextSeq 550 flow cell. As for the original processing: The immunoSEQ output contained only junctional sequences without quality scores, so filtering could not match that applied to full-length reads. Sequences were annotated with PyIR, a Python wrapper for IgBLAST v1.9, and V/J genes and CDR3 were assigned using IMGT germline references. Any read was removed if the V/J assignment was weak (E-value above 1e-6), the CDR3 was missing, or the read contained stop codons, out-of-frame junctions, or ambiguous translated residues. V3J clonotypes were defined as sequences sharing the same inferred V gene, J gene, and CDR3 amino acid sequence. To compute the percentage overlap between repertoires, the number of shared unique clonotypes was divided by the size of the smaller repertoire. RTK rarefaction, the Chao1 estimator, and Recon v2.1 estimates of unobserved clonotypes were used to assess repertoire richness. Generation probabilities for all TCRbeta clonotypes obtained by the gDNA method from a few donors were computed using OLGA. In its TCRdb copy, this immuneACCESS table keeps in-frame sequences only and misses some clones. Where compared with another copy, unresolved V genes explain less than half of these, and the others have no known cause. The DNA was the basis for D and trimming; V, J and clone size are from that table. Here the sample has hundreds of thousands of clones; 74% occur a single time. The ten most abundant clones make up over 1.5% of the sample.

The sample comprised memory CD4+ T cells sorted from blood. What the cell subset or site label conveys for this sample: CD45RA-negative fraction. The receptor's source is a woman in her thirties in good health. Recombination connected TRBV19 to TRBJ2-1; matching of 6 bases hints at TRBD1 as the D gene. The CDR3 region has the sequence CASSSRDNYYNEQFF. DNA sequence: TGTGCCAGTAGTAGTCGGGACAACTACTACAATGAGCAGTTCTTC.